Shown below are 5 T cell receptor beta chains from a single sample sequenced in a study of blood T cell repertoires in COVID-19. Method: immunoSEQ multiplex PCR; TCRdb's copy keeps in-frame clones and lacks some. The data hold about 310,000 clones, with more than 70% observed a single time. Sequenced material: peripheral blood. These receptors all come from a woman aged 50 to 65 who had recovered from COVID-19.

The chain carries TRBV5-1 and TRBJ2-7, with D perhaps TRBD2 (6 bases). The CDR3 covers 15 residues. Trimming stripped 0 bases from V and 3 bases from J, with 13 bases between. CDR1 and CDR2 (germline): SGHRS, YFSETQ. The CDR3 nucleotides are TGCGCCAGCAGCTTGGCCGCGGGGAACGGCTACGAGCAGTACTTC. Protein product: CASSLAAGNGYEQYF.

The J gene is TRBJ2-2, the V gene TRBV5-1, with 12 positions matching TRBD2. Trimming took 3 bases from V and 5 from J; bases not matched to a gene: 5. Germline loops: CDR1 SGHRS, CDR2 YFSETQ. CDR3 length equals 16 residues. The CDR3 here is CASSSSGTSGTGELFF. The CDR3 DNA is TGCGCCAGCAGCTCCTCCGGGACTAGCGGGACCGGGGAGCTGTTTTTT.

The sample holds a few counts of this clone. V usage is TRBV19 and J usage is TRBJ1-5; 7 nucleotides agree with TRBD1. CDR1 and CDR2 from the germline V gene are LNHDA and SQIVND (reference sequence). V was clipped by 6 bases and J by 6 bases; unmatched bases: 8. This CDR3 region has 14 residues. The CDR3 DNA reads TGTGCCAGTAGGTTGGAAGGGGGCGCTCAGCCCCAGCATTTT. Its protein is CASRLEGGAQPQHF.

The chain joins TRBV29-1 to TRBJ2-1; TRBD2 agrees at 7 bases. From germline, CDR1 is SQVTM and CDR2 ANQGSEA. The ends lost 4 bases at V and 7 bases at J; junction bases unmatched: 7. The CDR3 covers 13 residues. CDR3 DNA: TGCAGCGTTGCCCCTCTAGCGGCTAATGAGCAGTTCTTC. This encodes CSVAPLAANEQFF.

The V call is TRBV5-1, the J call TRBJ2-5; the D is unclear. The V end was cut by 3 bases, the J end by 0 bases, with 18 bases between. Germline values: CDR1 SGHRS, CDR2 YFSETQ. The CDR3 extends over 17 amino acids. The CDR3 reads CASSSNPTRRDQETQYF. Written as DNA, the CDR3 is TGCGCCAGCAGCTCGAATCCTACCAGACGGGACCAAGAGACCCAGTACTTC.